This TCR beta chain was profiled in a study of technical replicates of blood from a handful of donors. Clones were read by immunoSEQ multiplex PCR, and TCRdb kept only the in-frame ones, dropping some. The table shows approximately 74,000 clones, with nearly 98% occurring only once. The CDR3 has 16 amino acids. Germline assignment: CDR1 MNHNS and CDR2 SASEGT. V was cut by 2 bases and J by 5 bases, with 18 bases left in between. The clonotype was recovered from a human donor in good health. The chain recombines TRBV6-1 with TRBJ1-1; tentative D call: TRBD1 (6 bases). Sequencing was performed on T cells isolated from PBMCs. The CDR3 region has the DNA TGTGCCAGCAGTGAAAAGGGGTTCTCGCAGGGGACTGAAGCTTTCTTT. This sequence encodes CASSEKGFSQGTEAFF.